One and the same sample provided the 24 T cell receptor beta chains below, sequenced in a study of CXCR3-negative and CXCR3-positive naive CD8 T cells. The method, 5' RACE with UMI labels, was used to prepare the TRB cDNA libraries. After re-calling the 5' RACE reads, TCRdb lists one entry per CDR3 protein, DNA absent. The sample's table shows tens of thousands of distinct CDR3 sequences. What was sequenced was memory CD8+ T cells from blood. These receptor sequences come from a human donor in good health. Some clones in this sample may be carry-over from other donors' samples.

V is TRBV28 and J is TRBJ2-1. Germline CDR1 is MDHEN and CDR2 is SYDVKM. The CDR3 sequence is 12 residues long. The CDR3 spells CASRPNYNEQFF.

The V call is TRBV5-1, the J call TRBJ2-4; TCRdb returns TRBD2, unconfirmable since there is no DNA. The CDR3 totals 18 residues. The germline CDR1 and CDR2 sequences are SGHRS and YFSETQ. The CDR3 is CASSLAGLAGKAKNIQYF.

J is TRBJ1-1 and V is TRBV27; the TRBD1 assignment by TCRdb is unverifiable without DNA. There are 14 residues in the CDR3. Per germline, CDR1 MNHEY and CDR2 SMNVEV (reference sequence). The CDR3 spells CASSRQGGATEAFF.

The CDR3 loop reads CSARDQLAAHTDTQYF. This chain joins TRBV20-1 and TRBJ2-3; as DNA is missing, the TRBD2 call by TCRdb cannot be tested. This CDR3 is 16 amino acids long. Germline values: CDR1 DFQATT, CDR2 SNEGSKA (reference sequence).

The chain recombines TRBV29-1 with TRBJ2-2; the TCRdb D gene call, TRBD1, has no DNA to confirm it. CDR3 length: 14 residues. CDR1 is SQVTM, CDR2 ANQGSEA, per germline. CDR3 residues: CSVIQGPGTGELFF.

The V and J genes are TRBV25-1 and TRBJ1-3; the TCRdb D gene call, TRBD1, has no DNA to confirm it. The CDR3 extends over 20 amino acids. Germline CDR1 is MGHDK and CDR2 is SYGVNS. CDR3 residues: CASSEFGAEKGLHSGNTIYF. The full variable domain, rest sourced from reference TRBV25-1 and TRBJ1-3, is EADIYQTPRYLVIGTGKKITLECSQTMGHDKMYWYQQDPGMELHLIHYSYGVNSTEKGDLSSESTVSRIRTEHFPLTLESARPSHTSQYLCASSEFGAEKGLHSGNTIYFGEGSWLTVV.

This rearrangement joins TRBV5-1 to TRBJ2-1; TCRdb's D call, TRBD1, is unchecked because there is no DNA. CDR1 and CDR2 (germline): SGHRS, YFSETQ. CDR3 length equals 15 residues. The CDR3 reads CASSLGQGAFDEQFF.

The chain uses TRBV7-6 and TRBJ2-7; TCRdb selects TRBD1, and the lack of DNA leaves this call unchecked. This CDR3 has 14 residues. Germline CDR1 is SGHVS and CDR2 is FNYEAQ. CDR3 protein: CASSLDQRGYEQYF. Supplemented by reference TRBV7-6 and TRBJ2-7, the full variable domain reads GAGVSQSPRYKVTKRGQDVALRCDPISGHVSLYWYRQALGQGPEFLTYFNYEAQQDKSGLPNDRFSAERPEGSISTLTIQRTEQRDSAMYRCASSLDQRGYEQYFGPGTRLTVT.

The CDR3 loop reads CASSPTRTITDTQYF. The chain couples TRBV7-8 to TRBJ2-3; the TRBD2 assignment by TCRdb is unverifiable without DNA. CDR3 size: 15 residues. Germline V gives CDR1 SGHVS, CDR2 FQNEAQ. Complete variable domain (other parts from reference TRBV7-8 and TRBJ2-3): GAGVSQSPRYKVAKRGQDVALRCDPISGHVSLFWYQQALGQGPEFLTYFQNEAQLDKSGLPSDRFFAERPEGSVSTLKIQRTQQEDSAVYLCASSPTRTITDTQYFGPGTRLTVL.

The gene calls are TRBV12-3 or TRBV12-4 and TRBJ2-1. The CDR3 sequence is 13 residues long. The CDR3 here is CASRPHGPNEQFF.

J is TRBJ2-1 and V is TRBV29-1; TCRdb's D call, TRBD1, is unchecked because there is no DNA. This CDR3 is built from 13 residues. Per germline, CDR1 SQVTM and CDR2 ANQGSEA. The CDR3 region is CSVPGQGYNEQFF.

This chain joins TRBV28 and TRBJ2-7. Per germline, CDR1 MDHEN and CDR2 SYDVKM. The CDR3 extends over 14 amino acids. CDR3 residues: CASSSTGSNYEQYF.

CDR3 in amino acids: CASSLLQNTGELFF. This chain connects TRBV7-9 to TRBJ2-2. Germline-derived CDR1 and CDR2 are SEHNR and FQNEAQ (reference sequence). The CDR3 has 14 amino acids.

This chain connects TRBV12-3 or TRBV12-4 to TRBJ1-1. This CDR3 has 14 amino acids. The CDR3 sequence is CASSFGDAATEAFF.

V is TRBV3-1 and J is TRBJ2-5. The CDR3 totals 16 residues. Germline values: CDR1 LGHDT, CDR2 YNNKEL (reference sequence). The CDR3 loop is CASSQDRTGDQETQYF.

The V and J genes are TRBV6-5 and TRBJ1-4. The CDR3 length is 16 residues. From germline, CDR1 is MNHEY and CDR2 SVGAGI. The CDR3 here is CASSSDLSLGVEKLFF.

The chain combines TRBV5-1 with TRBJ2-1; TCRdb names TRBD1, which stays unverified in the absence of DNA. CDR1 and CDR2 (germline): SGHRS, YFSETQ. The CDR3 loop spans 18 amino acids. This CDR3 is CASSFSDRVGGEDNEQFF.

The chain is built from TRBV6-1 and TRBJ1-2. The CDR3 contains 18 residues. Germline CDR1 reads MNHNS; CDR2 reads SASEGT. CDR3 loop: CASSEAQADAAMNYGYTF.

V is TRBV6-1 and J is TRBJ2-3. This CDR3 is 15 amino acids long. CDR1 is MNHNS, CDR2 SASEGT, per germline. The CDR3 region is CASSEWGSSTDTQYF.

This rearrangement joins TRBV18 to TRBJ2-3; without DNA, the TCRdb call of TRBD1 cannot be checked. The CDR3 consists of 14 residues. CDR1 KGHSH and CDR2 LQKENI come from the germline V gene. The CDR3 sequence: CASSSGQGTDTQYF. The variable domain in full, with the rest retrieved from reference TRBV18 and TRBJ2-3, is NAGVMQNPRHLVRRRGQEARLRCSPMKGHSHVYWYRQLPEEGLKFMVYLQKENIIDESGMPKERFSAEFPKEGPSILRIQQVVRGDSAAYFCASSSGQGTDTQYFGPGTRLTVL.

V and J are TRBV24-1 and TRBJ2-1; as DNA is missing, the TRBD1 call by TCRdb cannot be tested. CDR3 length equals 13 residues. Germline values: CDR1 KGHDR, CDR2 SFDVKD. CDR3 protein: CATSDRKTGPQFF.

The chain is built from TRBV9 and TRBJ2-7; no DNA is available, so the TRBD1 call from TCRdb remains unchecked. This CDR3 region has 14 residues. CDR1 is SGDLS and CDR2 is YYNGEE in the germline V gene. The CDR3 here is CASSVAGVDYEQYF.

CDR3: CSARRGRAYEQYF. This rearrangement joins TRBV20-1 to TRBJ2-7; TCRdb gives TRBD1 as the D gene, but with no DNA this cannot be confirmed. This CDR3 is 13 amino acids long. Germline-derived CDR1 and CDR2 are DFQATT and SNEGSKA (reference sequence).

This chain connects TRBV6-4 to TRBJ2-1; absent DNA, TCRdb's TRBD2 call cannot be checked. This CDR3 is 16 amino acids long. From germline, CDR1 is MRHNA and CDR2 SNTAGT. CDR3 region: CASSDSAAGSYNEQFF.